This is a list of T cell receptor beta chains from one sample in a study of metastatic and nonmetastatic thyroid tumors. TCRdb re-called the PCR reads via MiXCR. The table has 15,000 or so clones, around 25% seen once. The sample comprised tumor tissue. The receptors originated from a female donor with papillary thyroid cancer or a benign thyroid nodule (not recorded which). Some clones in this sample may be carry-over from other donors' samples. The CDR3 runs from the conserved cysteine through the conserved F or W. The D gene is left open where the match is weak. Some rows mark clone size as missing; the rest say once, few, many or name a class of expanded clone.

abundance | j_gene | v_gene | d_gene | CDR3nt | CDR3aa
many | TRBJ2-1 | TRBV6-1 | - | TGTGCCAGCAGCCCGTCCAGGGGATCCTACAATGAGCAGTTCTTC | CASSPSRGSYNEQFF
medium-sized | TRBJ2-5 | TRBV19 | - | TGTGCCAGTAGTATTGGGCTACAAGAGACCCAGTACTTC | CASSIGLQETQYF
- | TRBJ1-1 | TRBV20-1 | TRBD1 | TGCAGTGCTAGATCTCCGGGACAGGGATTAATTAGGGACACTGAAGCTTTCTTT | CSARSPGQGLIRDTEAFF
many | TRBJ2-7 | TRBV4-1 | TRBD2 | TGCGCCAGCAGCCAAGTGACTAGCGGGTGGATCGAGCAGTACTTC | CASSQVTSGWIEQYF
medium-sized | TRBJ1-2 | TRBV4-2 | TRBD1 | TGTGCCAGCAGCCAAGCCGGACAGGGTGGCGAAAATGGCTACACCTTC | CASSQAGQGGENGYTF
- | TRBJ1-4 | TRBV28 | - | TGTGCCAGCAGTTCCCTCTACTACCATGAAAAACTGTTTTTT | CASSSLYYHEKLFF
many | TRBJ2-5 | TRBV20-1 | - | TGCAGTGCTAGAGGTCTAGCCCAAGAGACCCAGTACTTC | CSARGLAQETQYF
- | TRBJ2-3 | TRBV7-6 | - | TGTGCCAGCAGCTTAGCCGGGGGCAGCACAGATACGCAGTATTTT | CASSLAGGSTDTQYF
- | TRBJ1-4 | TRBV9 | TRBD1 | TGTGCCAGCAGCATAGGGGGCAGGGAAGGTGAAAAACTGTTTTTT | CASSIGGREGEKLFF
- | TRBJ1-2 | TRBV20-1 | - | TGCAGTGCCACGAACCACAGGGAGCGCAACTATGGCTACACCTTC | CSATNHRERNYGYTF
- | TRBJ1-3 | TRBV6-4 | - | TGTGCCAGCAGGGCTGGACAGCCTGGAAACACCATATATTTT | CASRAGQPGNTIYF